What follows is one T cell receptor beta chain and its context. Antigen unknown. This record belongs to a study of post-analysis software for immune sequencing data. Study as a whole: Courses of disease covered relapsing-remitting, secondary progressive and progressive-relapsing multiple sclerosis. General observations from the study: A significant reduction in normalized Chao1 diversity was observed in multiple sclerosis patients versus controls. Four or five TRBV segments (TRBV5-6, TRBV5-1 and TRBV20-1 among them) occurred more frequently in patients than in controls. Strong co-clustering by F measure was seen for same-batch samples.

This CDR3 comprises 14 residues. After removal of 7 bases from V and 1 base from J, the junction contained 4 bases not matched to a gene. In germline, CDR1 is SGHTA, CDR2 FQGNSA. Researchers reported that TCR beta cDNA libraries carried unique molecular identifiers. Researchers reported a few hundred thousand cDNA molecules coming from about 1 to 10 million T cells. TCRdb passed the PCR reads through MiXCR, listing each CDR3 protein once. The data show fewer than 550,000 distinct CDR3 sequences, 34% seen once. The source material was blood. This clonotype originated in a girl aged 2-17 years with multiple sclerosis. The J gene is TRBJ1-5, the V gene TRBV7-2; 7 nucleotides agree with TRBD1. CDR3 nucleotide sequence: TGTGCCAGCACGCTGACAGGGAGCAATCAGCCCCAGCATTTT. It specifies CASTLTGSNQPQHF.